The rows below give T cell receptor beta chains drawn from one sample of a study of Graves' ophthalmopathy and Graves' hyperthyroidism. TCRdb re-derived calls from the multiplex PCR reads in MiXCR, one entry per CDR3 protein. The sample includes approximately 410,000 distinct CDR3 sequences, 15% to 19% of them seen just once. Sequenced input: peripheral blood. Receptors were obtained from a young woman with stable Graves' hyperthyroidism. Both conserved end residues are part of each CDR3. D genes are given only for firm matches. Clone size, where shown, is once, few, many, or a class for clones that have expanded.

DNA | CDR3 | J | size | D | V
TGCAGCGTTGAAGGGACGTGGGGCTACACCTTC | CSVEGTWGYTF | TRBJ1-2 | many | . | TRBV29-1
TGCGCCAGCAGCTTAGCGGTATCCTCTTACGAGCAGTACTTC | CASSLAVSSYEQYF | TRBJ2-7 | many | . | TRBV5-1
TGTGCCAGCAGTAGAGACAGGTGTCCTGAAGCTTTCTTT | CASSRDRCPEAFF | TRBJ1-1 | many | . | TRBV2
TGTGCCAGCAGTTTTTGGGGGCTGGTCGATCAGCCCCAGCATTTT | CASSFWGLVDQPQHF | TRBJ1-5 | many | . | TRBV12-3/TRBV12-4
TGTGCCAGCAGCCAAGTTGTACAGCCAGCTAATGGCTTCACCTTC | CASSQVVQPANGFTF | TRBJ1-2 | . | . | TRBV14
TGTGCCAGTAAGGGAGAGGGAGGCACTGAAGCTTTCTTT | CASKGEGGTEAFF | TRBJ1-1 | many | . | TRBV19
TGTGCCAGCAGTGGGACAGGGTATGGCTACACCTTC | CASSGTGYGYTF | TRBJ1-2 | . | TRBD1 | TRBV12-3/TRBV12-4
TGTGCCAGCAGCAGAGGGGACGAAGGTTTAGGTGAGCAGTACTTC | CASSRGDEGLGEQYF | TRBJ2-7 | . | . | TRBV4-2
TGTGCCAGCAGCTTAGCGGGAGGTCCAGGGGACACTGAAGCTTTCTTT | CASSLAGGPGDTEAFF | TRBJ1-1 | many | . | TRBV7-2
TGTGCCACCCTAGACAGGGGGGTTACTCAGCCCCAGCATTTT | CATLDRGVTQPQHF | TRBJ1-5 | many | TRBD1 | TRBV19
TGTGCCAGTAGCCCAGACGGGGGCTCCTTTTCACCCCTCCACTTT | CASSPDGGSFSPLHF | TRBJ1-6 | many | . | TRBV19
TGCAGTGCTAGAGATGGGGGTACTAATTCACCCCTCCACTTT | CSARDGGTNSPLHF | TRBJ1-6 | many | . | TRBV20-1
TGTGCCAGTAGGCCTGGGGGGGGGGACTATGGCTACACCTTC | CASRPGGGDYGYTF | TRBJ1-2 | many | . | TRBV19
TGTGCCAGCAGTGCCTACCCTCTAGGGCTCAGAGAGACCCAGTACTTC | CASSAYPLGLRETQYF | TRBJ2-5 | many | . | TRBV2
TGTGCCAGCAGCTCACTGTGGCGGGAACCAGAGACCCAGTACTTC | CASSSLWREPETQYF | TRBJ2-5 | many | . | TRBV12-3/TRBV12-4
TGTGCCAGCAGCTTAATAAGGGGCGACACCGGGGAGCTGTTTTTT | CASSLIRGDTGELFF | TRBJ2-2 | many | . | TRBV7-2